Shown below are 7 T cell receptor beta chains from a single sample sequenced in a study of T cells in Graves' hyperthyroidism and ophthalmopathy. RNA transcripts were the template for amplifying TCR beta CDR3 regions. HTBI primers were the set used in a first-round RT-PCR of the TCR CDR3. Using its own MiXCR run on the multiplex PCR reads, TCRdb lists one record per CDR3 protein. The data contain about 320,000 distinct CDR3 sequences, roughly 17% of them seen just once; the ten biggest clones take up approximately 35%. Sequencing input: blood. These receptors all come from a man younger than 45 with Graves' hyperthyroidism.

The chain combines TRBV7-2 with TRBJ1-6, with 7 bases identical to TRBD1. CDR1 SGHTA and CDR2 FQGNSA come from the germline V gene. The CDR3 has 14 amino acids. The ends lost 1 base at V and 12 bases at J; junction bases unmatched: 6. CDR3 sequence reads: CASSLGGTDLPLHF. DNA for the CDR3: TGTGCCAGCAGCTTAGGGGGGACAGATCTACCCCTCCACTTT.

This clonotype came up many times. In DNA form, the CDR3 reads TGTGCCAGCAGTCCCCCCGGAGGCTCGGGAGCCACAGATACGCAGTATTTT. As protein: CASSPPGGSGATDTQYF. The chain carries TRBV28 and TRBJ2-3; tentative D call: TRBD2 (6 bases). This CDR3 spans 17 amino acids. Germline V gives CDR1 MDHEN, CDR2 SYDVKM. The V end lost 5 bases, the J end lost 2 bases, and 20 bases lay between the germline ends.

Remarks on this clonotype: Since a much larger clone is just one base distant, this may be a read error. This rearrangement joins TRBV5-1 to TRBJ2-5; 7 bases match TRBD1. Judging by the DNA end, TRBJ2-1 fits better; the J call may be wrong. CDR3 length equals 15 residues. Germline V gene data show CDR1 as SGHRS and CDR2 as YFSETQ. CDR3 nucleotide sequence: TGCGCCAGCAGCTTCCGACAGGGAAGAACCAATGACCAGTTCTTC. Translated, it gives CASSFRQGRTNDQFF.

As DNA, the CDR3 is TGCGCCAGCAGTGAGTCGGCCAGGCGGGATCAGCCCCAGCATTTT. This codes for CASSESARRDQPQHF. The V call is TRBV10-2, the J call TRBJ1-5; D gene ambiguous. CDR1 and CDR2 (germline): WSHSY, SAAADI. This CDR3 is built from 15 residues. Trimming stripped 0 bases from V and 5 bases from J, with 11 bases between.

This clonotype was seen only a few times. CDR3 protein: CASSPPGREEKQYF. The CDR3, as DNA: TGTGCCAGCTCACCACCAGGGCGGGAGGAAAAGCAGTACTTC. The J gene is TRBJ2-7, the V gene TRBV18, with 8 bases identical to TRBD2. From germline, CDR1 is KGHSH and CDR2 LQKENI. The CDR3 runs 14 residues. The ends lost 0 bases at V and 8 bases at J; junction bases unmatched: 6.

In its sample, this clonotype was seen many times. V is TRBV2 and J is TRBJ1-1; no reliable D call. Trimming left V 5 bases short and J 6 bases short, with 22 bases between. Germline CDR1 reads SNHLY; CDR2 reads FYNNEI. This CDR3 region has 16 residues. CDR3 in amino acids: CASSKRVSRVGPEAFF. CDR3 sequence (DNA): TGTGCCAGCAGTAAAAGGGTGTCGAGGGTCGGGCCTGAAGCTTTCTTT.

The chain has TRBV29-1 and TRBJ1-6, with D possibly being TRBD1 (6 bases). V gave up 6 bases and J gave up 2 bases, with 8 bases separating them. Germline CDR1 and CDR2: SQVTM and ANQGSEA. The CDR3 runs to 13 residues. CDR3 residues: CSVRDTYNSPLHF. CDR3 nucleotide sequence: TGCAGCGTCCGGGACACCTATAATTCACCCCTCCACTTT.